A selection of T cell receptor beta chains follows, all from one sample in a study of T cell repertoires in cytomegalovirus infection. MiXCR, applied by TCRdb to the reads, yields one record per CDR3 protein. The repertoire consists of around 350,000 distinct CDR3 sequences, with about a sixth occurring once and the leading ten covering around 10%. Sample: PBMCs. The receptors stem from a human donor in good health (CMV status not recorded). Some clones in this sample may be carry-over from other donors' samples. Each CDR3 is given with its conserved first and last residue. D genes are given only for firm matches. Clone size is not always given. Where it is, it says once, few, many or a class for expanded clones.

CDR3aa,CDR3nt,v_gene,abundance,d_gene,j_gene
CASSLGTTKQETQYF,TGTGCCAGCAGTTTAGGGACTACTAAACAAGAGACCCAGTACTTC,TRBV12-3/TRBV12-4,NA,NA,TRBJ2-5
CASSFGLPQETQYF,TGTGCCAGCAGCTTCGGTCTACCACAAGAGACCCAGTACTTC,TRBV7-9,few,NA,TRBJ2-5
CASSARDTQYF,TGTGCCAGCAGCGCCAGAGATACGCAGTATTTT,TRBV7-2,many,NA,TRBJ2-3
CASSLAGDNNEQFF,TGTGCCAGCAGCTTAGCGGGGGATAACAATGAGCAGTTCTTC,TRBV7-6,many,NA,TRBJ2-1
CASSPGPGHQETQYF,TGTGCCAGCTCACCAGGTCCGGGACACCAAGAGACCCAGTACTTC,TRBV18,NA,NA,TRBJ2-5
CASSLRLAVNEKLFF,TGTGCCAGCAGCTTAAGGTTGGCGGTAAATGAAAAACTGTTTTTT,TRBV7-2,many,NA,TRBJ1-4
CASSRDFHNEQFF,TGTGCCAGCAGTCGGGACTTTCACAATGAGCAGTTCTTC,TRBV27,NA,NA,TRBJ2-1
CASSRSGAQGEVGYTF,TGTGCCAGCAGCCGGTCGGGGGCGCAGGGGGAGGTTGGCTACACCTTC,TRBV7-2,many,TRBD1,TRBJ1-2
CSVLASSKGSYEQYF,TGCAGTGTTTTAGCTAGCTCGAAAGGATCCTACGAGCAGTACTTC,TRBV20-1,NA,NA,TRBJ2-7
CASGSRGSPDTQYF,TGTGCCAGCGGCTCACGCGGGAGTCCAGATACGCAGTATTTT,TRBV7-2,NA,TRBD2,TRBJ2-3
CASSQVRGGQPQHF,TGCGCCAGCAGCCAAGTAAGGGGGGGTCAGCCCCAGCATTTT,TRBV4-3,few,NA,TRBJ1-5
CASRKRFMNTEAFF,TGTGCCAGCAGGAAGAGGTTCATGAACACTGAAGCTTTCTTT,TRBV2,NA,NA,TRBJ1-1
CASSLGVGFSSYEQYF,TGTGCCAGCAGCTTAGGCGTGGGATTTAGCTCCTACGAGCAGTACTTC,TRBV7-9,many,NA,TRBJ2-7
CASTSRVNTEAFF,TGTGCCAGCACCTCCCGGGTGAACACTGAAGCTTTCTTT,TRBV5-4,NA,NA,TRBJ1-1
CASSVSQGFDNEQFF,TGTGCCAGTAGTGTCTCTCAGGGATTTGACAATGAGCAGTTCTTC,TRBV19,many,NA,TRBJ2-1
CASSSGLAEETQYF,TGTGCCAGCAGCTCCGGACTAGCGGAAGAGACCCAGTACTTC,TRBV7-6,many,TRBD2,TRBJ2-5
CASSQQPATEQFF,TGTGCCAGCAGCCAACAACCTGCAACTGAGCAGTTCTTC,TRBV12-3/TRBV12-4,many,NA,TRBJ2-1
CASSSGHLQETQYF,TGTGCCAGCAGCTCCGGACACCTCCAAGAGACCCAGTACTTC,TRBV7-9,NA,NA,TRBJ2-5
CASSDTSGGKTQYF,TGTGCCAGCAGCGATACTAGCGGTGGAAAGACCCAGTACTTC,TRBV11-2,many,TRBD2,TRBJ2-5
CATSRETHQPQHF,TGTGCCACCAGCAGAGAGACCCACCAGCCCCAGCATTTT,TRBV15,many,NA,TRBJ1-5
CASSPHTRATNEKLFF,TGTGCCAGCAGTCCCCACACCAGGGCAACTAATGAAAAACTGTTTTTT,TRBV27,few,NA,TRBJ1-4
CASSFGTNEQFF,TGTGCCAGCAGCTTTGGGACCAATGAGCAGTTCTTC,TRBV7-2,many,NA,TRBJ2-1
CSVGAGIAYEQYF,TGCAGCGTTGGCGCCGGCATAGCCTACGAGCAGTACTTC,TRBV29-1,few,NA,TRBJ2-7
CASSPPQGMNTEAFF,TGCGCCAGCAGCCCCCCCCAGGGGATGAACACTGAAGCTTTCTTT,TRBV5-1,NA,NA,TRBJ1-1
CASSSSENTEAFF,TGTGCCAGCAGCTCGTCCGAGAACACTGAAGCTTTCTTT,TRBV7-9,NA,NA,TRBJ1-1
CATSSGGHYGYTF,TGTGCCACCAGCAGTGGGGGTCACTATGGCTACACCTTC,TRBV15,few,NA,TRBJ1-2
CASSPARPTSGVGDTQYF,TGTGCCAGCAGCCCCGCCCGCCCTACTAGCGGGGTAGGGGATACGCAGTATTTT,TRBV7-2,many,TRBD2,TRBJ2-3